This T cell receptor (beta chain) was observed in a study of early stage breast cancer tumors. Profiling relied on immunoSEQ multiplex PCR, and the TCRdb table lists in-frame clones only, not all of them. Of 9,000 to 10,000 clones in the sample, roughly 67% are singletons; the top ten hold around 11%. CDR3 length: 14 residues. Deletions cut 2 bases from V and 8 bases from J, with 13 bases between. Germline CDR1 and CDR2: GTSNPN and SVGIG (reference sequence). Material: breast tumor tissue. The gene calls are TRBV30 and TRBJ1-6; maybe TRBD1 (5 bases). The clonotype originates from a person in their sixties or seventies with breast cancer. Here the CDR3 reads CAWSPRGGDSPLHF. The CDR3 nucleotides read TGTGCCTGGAGTCCCCGGGGGGGGGATTCACCCCTCCACTTT. The full variable domain, in which reference TRBV30 and TRBJ1-6 provide the parts outside the CDR3, is SQTIHQWPATLVQPVGSPLSLECTVEGTSNPNLYWYRQAAGRGLQLLFYSVGIGQISSEVPQNLSASRPQDRQFILSSKKLLLSDSGFYLCAWSPRGGDSPLHFGNGTRLTVT.